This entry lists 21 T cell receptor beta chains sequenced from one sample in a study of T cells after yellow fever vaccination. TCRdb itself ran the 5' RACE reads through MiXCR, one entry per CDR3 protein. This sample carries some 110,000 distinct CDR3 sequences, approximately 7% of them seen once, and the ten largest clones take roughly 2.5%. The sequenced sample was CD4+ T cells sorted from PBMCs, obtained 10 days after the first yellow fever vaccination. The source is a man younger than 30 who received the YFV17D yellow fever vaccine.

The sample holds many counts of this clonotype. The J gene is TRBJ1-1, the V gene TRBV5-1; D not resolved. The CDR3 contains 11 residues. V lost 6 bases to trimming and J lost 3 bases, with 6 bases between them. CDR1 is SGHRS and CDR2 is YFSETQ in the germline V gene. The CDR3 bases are TGCGCCAGCAAGGCTGACACTGAAGCTTTCTTT. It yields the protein CASKADTEAFF.

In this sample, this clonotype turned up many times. The CDR3 nucleotides read TGCGCCAGCAGCCCCCGGACAGGGACTTTGGGTGAGCAGTTCTTC. Its translation: CASSPRTGTLGEQFF. This sequence joins TRBV5-1 and TRBJ2-1; 8 bases line up with TRBD1. The CDR3 covers 15 residues. Germline V lookup: CDR1 SGHRS, CDR2 YFSETQ. The V segment lost 4 bases and the J segment 9 bases; nucleotides outside the gene matches: 12.

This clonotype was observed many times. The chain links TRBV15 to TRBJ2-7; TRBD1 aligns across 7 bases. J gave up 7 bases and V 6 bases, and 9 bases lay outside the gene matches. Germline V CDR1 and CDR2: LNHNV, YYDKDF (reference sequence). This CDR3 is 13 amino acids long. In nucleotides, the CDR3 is TGTGCCACCAGGCCCGGGACAGCTGGGGAGCAGTACTTC. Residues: CATRPGTAGEQYF. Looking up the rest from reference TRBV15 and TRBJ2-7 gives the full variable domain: DAMVIQNPRYQVTQFGKPVTLSCSQTLNHNVMYWYQQKSSQAPKLLFHYYDKDFNNEADTPDNFQSRRPNTSFCFLDIRSPGLGDTAMYLCATRPGTAGEQYFGPGTRLTVT.

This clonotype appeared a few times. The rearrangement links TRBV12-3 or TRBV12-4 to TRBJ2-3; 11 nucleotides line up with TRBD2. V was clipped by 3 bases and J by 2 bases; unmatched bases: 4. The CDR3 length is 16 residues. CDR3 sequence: CASSLGLADPTDTQYF. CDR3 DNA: TGTGCCAGCAGTTTGGGACTAGCGGACCCCACAGATACGCAGTATTTT.

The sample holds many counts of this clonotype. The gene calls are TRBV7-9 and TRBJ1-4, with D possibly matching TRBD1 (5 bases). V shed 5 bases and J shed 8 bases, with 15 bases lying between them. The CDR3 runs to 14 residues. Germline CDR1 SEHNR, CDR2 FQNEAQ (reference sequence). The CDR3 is CASSRLGVGEKLFF. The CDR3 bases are TGTGCCAGCAGCCGCCTAGGGGTTGGGGAAAAACTGTTTTTT.

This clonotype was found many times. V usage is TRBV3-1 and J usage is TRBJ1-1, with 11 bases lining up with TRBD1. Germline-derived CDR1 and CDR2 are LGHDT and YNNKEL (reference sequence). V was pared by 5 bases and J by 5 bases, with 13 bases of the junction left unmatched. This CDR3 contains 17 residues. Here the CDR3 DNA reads TGTGCCAGCAGCGCCGGGACAGGGGGACCGAGCCGGACTGAAGCTTTCTTT. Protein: CASSAGTGGPSRTEAFF.

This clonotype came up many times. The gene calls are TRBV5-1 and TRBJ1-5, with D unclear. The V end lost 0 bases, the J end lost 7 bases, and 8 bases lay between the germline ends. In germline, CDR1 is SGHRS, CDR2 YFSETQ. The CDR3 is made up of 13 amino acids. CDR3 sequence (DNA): TGCGCCAGCAGCTTGGGGGAGGACCAGCCCCAGCATTTT. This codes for CASSLGEDQPQHF.

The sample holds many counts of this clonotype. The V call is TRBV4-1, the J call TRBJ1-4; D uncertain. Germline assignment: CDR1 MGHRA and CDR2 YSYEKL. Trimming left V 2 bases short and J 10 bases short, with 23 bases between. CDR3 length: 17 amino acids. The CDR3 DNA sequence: TGCGCCAGCAGCCAACCCGGACGGGAAAAGACCCGCGGAAAACTGTTTTTT. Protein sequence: CASSQPGREKTRGKLFF.

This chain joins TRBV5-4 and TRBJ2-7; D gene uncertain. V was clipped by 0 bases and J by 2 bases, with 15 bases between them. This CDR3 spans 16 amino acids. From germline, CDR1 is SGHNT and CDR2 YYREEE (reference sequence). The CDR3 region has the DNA TGTGCCAGCAGCTTGGATGGGCAGTTATTCACCTACGAGCAGTACGTC. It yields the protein CASSLDGQLFTYEQYV.

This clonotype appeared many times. The CDR3, as DNA: TGTGCCAGCAGCTTAGAAGGTGGCCGACTTGAAAAACTGTTTTTT. Amino acid sequence: CASSLEGGRLEKLFF. The rearrangement joins TRBV7-2 to TRBJ1-4, with D unclear. The CDR3 contains 15 residues. Germline assignment: CDR1 SGHTA and CDR2 FQGNSA. The V gene lost 1 base and the J gene lost 7 bases, with 13 bases spanning the gap.

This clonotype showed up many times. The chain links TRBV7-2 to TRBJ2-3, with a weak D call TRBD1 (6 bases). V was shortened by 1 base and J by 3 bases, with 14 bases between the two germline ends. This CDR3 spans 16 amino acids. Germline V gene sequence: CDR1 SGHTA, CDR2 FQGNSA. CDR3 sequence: CASSLDWSGVTDTQYF. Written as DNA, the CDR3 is TGTGCCAGCAGCTTAGATTGGTCAGGGGTGACAGATACGCAGTATTTT. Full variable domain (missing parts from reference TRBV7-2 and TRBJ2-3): GAGVSQSPSNKVTEKGKDVELRCDPISGHTALYWYRQSLGQGLEFLIYFQGNSAPDKSGLPSDRFSAERTGGSVSTLTIQRTQQEDSAVYLCASSLDWSGVTDTQYFGPGTRLTVL.

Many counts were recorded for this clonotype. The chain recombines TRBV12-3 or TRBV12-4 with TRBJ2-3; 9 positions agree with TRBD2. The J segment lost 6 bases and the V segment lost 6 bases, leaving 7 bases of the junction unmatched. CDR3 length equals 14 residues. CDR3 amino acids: CASRRGGPTDTQYF. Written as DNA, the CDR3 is TGTGCCAGCAGGCGGGGGGGCCCCACGGATACGCAGTATTTT.

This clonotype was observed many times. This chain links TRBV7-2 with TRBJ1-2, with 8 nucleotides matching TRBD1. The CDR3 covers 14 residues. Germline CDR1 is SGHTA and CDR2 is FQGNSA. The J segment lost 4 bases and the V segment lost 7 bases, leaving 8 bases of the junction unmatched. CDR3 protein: CASNPRGRGYGYTF. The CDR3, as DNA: TGTGCCAGCAATCCCAGGGGGCGAGGCTATGGCTACACCTTC.

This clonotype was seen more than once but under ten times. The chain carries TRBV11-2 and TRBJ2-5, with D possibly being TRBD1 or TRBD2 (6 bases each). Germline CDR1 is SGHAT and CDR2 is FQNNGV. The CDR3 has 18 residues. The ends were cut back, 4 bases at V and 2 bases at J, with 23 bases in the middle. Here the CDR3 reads CASSSPRTKGGWQETQYF. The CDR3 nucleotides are TGTGCCAGCAGCTCCCCCCGGACTAAGGGGGGTTGGCAAGAGACCCAGTACTTC.

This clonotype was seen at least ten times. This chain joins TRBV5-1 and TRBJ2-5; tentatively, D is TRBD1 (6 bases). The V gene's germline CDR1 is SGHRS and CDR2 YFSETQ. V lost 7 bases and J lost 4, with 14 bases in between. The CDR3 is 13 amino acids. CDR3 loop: CASARGEGETQYF. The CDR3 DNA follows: TGCGCCAGCGCCAGGGGAGAGGGAGAGACCCAGTACTTC.

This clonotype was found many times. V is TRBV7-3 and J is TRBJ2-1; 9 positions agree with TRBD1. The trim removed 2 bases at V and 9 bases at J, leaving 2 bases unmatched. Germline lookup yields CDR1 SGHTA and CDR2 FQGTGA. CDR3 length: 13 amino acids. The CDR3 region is CASSLGTGSEQFF. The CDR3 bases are TGTGCCAGCAGCTTAGGGACAGGGAGTGAGCAGTTCTTC. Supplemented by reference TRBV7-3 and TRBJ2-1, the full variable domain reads GAGVSQTPSNKVTEKGKYVELRCDPISGHTALYWYRQSLGQGPEFLIYFQGTGAADDSGLPNDRFFAVRPEGSVSTLKIQRTERGDSAVYLCASSLGTGSEQFFGPGTRLTVL.

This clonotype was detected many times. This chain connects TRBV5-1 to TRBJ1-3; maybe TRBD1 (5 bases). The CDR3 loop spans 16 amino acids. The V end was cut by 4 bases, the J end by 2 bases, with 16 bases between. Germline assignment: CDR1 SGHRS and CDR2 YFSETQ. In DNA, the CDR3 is TGCGCCAGCAGCGTGGACCCCGGGACCCCTGGAAACACCATATATTTT. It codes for CASSVDPGTPGNTIYF.

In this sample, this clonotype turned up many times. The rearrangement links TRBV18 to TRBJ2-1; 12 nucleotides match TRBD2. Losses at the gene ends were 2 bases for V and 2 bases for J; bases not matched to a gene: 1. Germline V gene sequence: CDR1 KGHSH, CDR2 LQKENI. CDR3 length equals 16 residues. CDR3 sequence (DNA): TGTGCCAGCTCACCATCTAGCGGGGGGGCCTACAATGAGCAGTTCTTC. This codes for CASSPSSGGAYNEQFF.

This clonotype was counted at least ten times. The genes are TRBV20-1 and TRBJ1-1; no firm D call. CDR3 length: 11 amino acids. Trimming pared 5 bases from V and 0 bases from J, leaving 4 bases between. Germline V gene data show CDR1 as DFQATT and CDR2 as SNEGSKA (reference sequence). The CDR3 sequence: CSASVNTEAFF. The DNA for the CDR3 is TGCAGTGCTTCGGTGAACACTGAAGCTTTCTTT.

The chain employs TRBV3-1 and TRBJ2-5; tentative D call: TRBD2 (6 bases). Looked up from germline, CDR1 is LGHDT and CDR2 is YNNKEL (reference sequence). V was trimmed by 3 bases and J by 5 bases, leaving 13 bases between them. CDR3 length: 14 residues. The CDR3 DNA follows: TGTGCCAGCAGCCAGCTCGGGAGCGGGGAGACCCAGTACTTC. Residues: CASSQLGSGETQYF.

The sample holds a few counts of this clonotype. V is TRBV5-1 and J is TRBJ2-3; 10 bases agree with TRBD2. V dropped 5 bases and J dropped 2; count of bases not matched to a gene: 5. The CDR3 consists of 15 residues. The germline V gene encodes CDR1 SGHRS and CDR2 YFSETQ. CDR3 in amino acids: CASRKGLADTDTQYF. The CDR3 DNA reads TGCGCCAGCAGGAAAGGACTAGCGGACACAGATACGCAGTATTTT.